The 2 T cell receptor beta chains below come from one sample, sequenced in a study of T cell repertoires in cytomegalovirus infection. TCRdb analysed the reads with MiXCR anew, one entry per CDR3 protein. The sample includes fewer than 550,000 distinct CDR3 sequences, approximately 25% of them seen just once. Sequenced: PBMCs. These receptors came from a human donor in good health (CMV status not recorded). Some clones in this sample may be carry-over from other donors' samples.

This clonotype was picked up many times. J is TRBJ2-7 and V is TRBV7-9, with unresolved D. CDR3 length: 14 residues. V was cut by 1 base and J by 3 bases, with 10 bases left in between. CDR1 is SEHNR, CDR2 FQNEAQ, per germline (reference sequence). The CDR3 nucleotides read TGTGCCAGCAGCTTAGGCATTCGAGGCTACGAGCAGTACTTC. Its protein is CASSLGIRGYEQYF.

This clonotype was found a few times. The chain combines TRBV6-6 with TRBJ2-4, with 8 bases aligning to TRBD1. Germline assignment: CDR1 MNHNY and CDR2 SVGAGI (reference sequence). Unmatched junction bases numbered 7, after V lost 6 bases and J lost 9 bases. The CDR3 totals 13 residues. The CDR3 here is CASRKRQGSIQYF. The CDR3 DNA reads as TGTGCCAGCAGGAAAAGACAGGGGAGCATTCAGTACTTC.